A selection of T cell receptor beta chains follows, all from one sample in a study of blood T cell repertoires in COVID-19. The assay was immunoSEQ multiplex PCR, and TCRdb's table has in-frame clones only and misses some. Found here are about 440,000 clones, around 88% of them singletons; the top ten hold roughly 12%. The sample comprised peripheral blood. Every receptor here comes from a woman aged 50 to 60 with COVID-19, enrolled during active disease. Both conserved end residues are part of each CDR3. The order of the fields is V gene, J gene, D gene, clone size, CDR3 protein, CDR3 DNA. D genes are given only for firm matches. Some rows have no size entry. The others give once, few or many, or a class for an expanded clone.

>TRBV11-2|TRBJ1-3|TRBD1|NA
CASSLEGQLKIPGNTIYF
TGTGCCAGCAGCTTAGAGGGACAGCTTAAAATCCCTGGAAACACCATATATTTT
>TRBV19|TRBJ1-5|NA|once
CASLDNRIGQPQHF
TGTGCCAGTCTGGACAACAGGATTGGGCAGCCCCAGCATTTT
>TRBV5-1|TRBJ1-2|NA|NA
CASSPRVNLGNHGYTF
TGCGCCAGCAGCCCCAGGGTAAATTTGGGGAATCATGGCTACACCTTC
>TRBV2|TRBJ1-4|NA|NA
CASSPVNRGKQGRREKLFF
TGTGCCAGCAGTCCAGTGAATAGGGGAAAACAGGGAAGAAGGGAAAAACTGTTTTTT
>TRBV21-1|TRBJ2-7|NA|NA
CASSARQGSSPHSYEQYF
TGTGCCAGCAGCGCCCGACAGGGTTCAAGTCCCCATTCCTACGAGCAGTACTTC
>TRBV3-1/TRBV3-2|TRBJ1-5|NA|NA
CASSSGFQPQHF
TGTGCCAGCAGTTCGGGGTTTCAGCCCCAGCATTTT
>TRBV9|TRBJ2-7|TRBD1|many
CASSPGQRPAEQYF
TGTGCCAGCAGCCCGGGACAGCGGCCAGCCGAGCAGTACTTC
>TRBV3-1/TRBV3-2|TRBJ2-7|NA|NA
CASSQFSEQYF
TGTGCCAGCAGCCAATTCTCCGAGCAGTACTTC
>TRBV6-5|TRBJ2-1|TRBD2|NA
CASSYITSGGAQEQFF
TGTGCCAGCAGTTACATCACTAGCGGGGGGGCCCAGGAGCAGTTCTTC
>TRBV30|TRBJ1-2|NA|few
CAWSVGRVDYGYTF
TGTGCCTGGAGTGTCGGCAGGGTGGATTATGGCTACACCTTC
>TRBV3-1/TRBV3-2|TRBJ2-3|NA|NA
CVSSQLDTQYF
TGTGTCAGCAGCCAACTTGATACGCAGTATTTT